This TCR beta chain was profiled in a study of T cells in Graves' hyperthyroidism and ophthalmopathy. This clonotype was seen ten or more times. TCR beta CDR3 sequences were amplified from RNA transcripts. When the TCR CDR3 underwent first-round RT-PCR, the HTBI primer set was used. TCRdb re-derived calls from the multiplex PCR reads in MiXCR, one entry per CDR3 protein. There are 500,000 to 550,000 distinct CDR3 sequences in the sample; less than 25% occur only once, and around 27% lies in the top ten. V lost 0 bases to trimming and J lost 3 bases, with 6 bases between them. Germline lookup yields CDR1 MNHEY and CDR2 SMNVEV (reference sequence). The CDR3 length is 14 residues. Exclusion criteria comprised uncontrolled infection, other autoimmune disease, pregnancy or lactation.

The chain is built from TRBV27 and TRBJ1-5; D uncertain. This receptor was obtained from a young man with Graves' hyperthyroidism. What was sequenced was blood. CDR3 DNA sequence: TGTGCCAGCAGTTTATCAGGGTTCAATCAGCCCCAGCATTTT. Translated, it gives CASSLSGFNQPQHF.